This T cell receptor (beta chain) was documented in a study of lymphopenia after photon versus proton radiotherapy. Study-wide findings and caveats: In patients who died, overall survival fell as post-nadir TCR diversity dropped more. Authors raise, but do not show, better survival with proton therapy. After lymphocyte nadir, photon-treated repertoires showed oligoclonal expansion, especially CD8+ Temra.

Germline CDR1 reads DFQATT; CDR2 reads SNEGSKA (reference sequence). V shed 4 bases and J shed 5 bases, with 8 bases lying between them. CDR3 size: 11 residues. TCRdb's copy holds only in-frame clones and misses some; the assay was immunoSEQ multiplex PCR. The sample has 150,000 to 200,000 clones; roughly nine tenths are singletons. As concerns this clone: The antigen is not known.

The specimen was peripheral blood, collected from a patient treated with photon-based radiotherapy. This receptor was taken from a man in his fifties or sixties with gastric cancer. The chain has TRBV20-1 and TRBJ2-5; possibly TRBD1 for D (5 bases). CDR3 sequence reads: CSAMAGETQYF. The CDR3 region has the DNA TGCAGTGCTATGGCAGGGGAGACCCAGTACTTC.